The 27 T cell receptor beta chains given below trace back to one sample, sequenced in a study of identical twins. Via MiXCR, TCRdb re-called the 5' RACE reads, giving one row per CDR3 protein. The table records some 1,700,000 distinct CDR3 sequences, less than 35% of them present only once. Sequenced input: cord blood. The receptor set was obtained from a newborn girl in good health.

The V and J genes are TRBV19 and TRBJ2-5; perhaps TRBD1 as D (6 bases). Trimming pared 1 base from V and 3 bases from J, leaving 15 bases between. Germline V lookup: CDR1 LNHDA, CDR2 SQIVND (reference sequence). The CDR3 consists of 16 residues. In nucleotides, the CDR3 is TGTGCCAGTAGTATAGGGTACAGGGTAAGAGAAGAGACCCAGTACTTC. Translation gives CASSIGYRVREETQYF.

With respect to this clonotype: At one end the junction does not follow the germline gene, possibly because of a read error. CDR3 loop: CASSLARSTSTDAQYF. In DNA form, the CDR3 reads TGCGCCAGCAGCTTGGCCAGAAGTACTAGCACAGATGCGCAGTATTTT. The chain employs TRBV5-1 and TRBJ2-3, with D perhaps matching TRBD2 (6 bases). CDR3 length: 16 amino acids. Germline lookup yields CDR1 SGHRS and CDR2 YFSETQ.

The rearrangement joins TRBV6-1 to TRBJ1-6; a weak D match, TRBD1 (5 bases). Looked up from germline, CDR1 is MNHNS and CDR2 is SASEGT. Trimming removed 3 bases from V and 7 bases from J, with 10 bases in between. The CDR3 contains 14 residues. For the CDR3, the DNA is TGTGCCAGCAGTGATCGGCAGGGAAATTCACCCCTCCACTTT. Protein sequence: CASSDRQGNSPLHF.

This clonotype was detected many times. V gene TRBV29-1 combines with J gene TRBJ2-5; D is unclear. The germline V gene encodes CDR1 SQVTM and CDR2 ANQGSEA. The CDR3 consists of 12 residues. Trimming stripped 0 bases from V and 7 bases from J, with 9 bases between. The CDR3: CSVEDTWGTQYF. CDR3 DNA sequence: TGCAGCGTTGAAGATACATGGGGGACCCAGTACTTC.

V and J are TRBV5-1 and TRBJ1-2, with 12 bases matching TRBD1. V dropped 1 base and J dropped 5; count of bases not matched to a gene: 9. Germline V gene sequence: CDR1 SGHRS, CDR2 YFSETQ. The CDR3 loop spans 17 amino acids. This chain's CDR3 is CASSLWNRDRGLYGYTF. The DNA of the CDR3 is TGCGCCAGCAGCTTGTGGAACCGGGACAGGGGGCTTTATGGCTACACCTTC.

The CDR3 spells CSVGTSGSEYF. The CDR3 DNA is TGCAGCGTCGGGACTAGCGGGAGTGAGTACTTC. The chain combines TRBV29-1 with TRBJ2-4; 14 bases align to TRBD2. With V trimmed by 6 bases and J by 14 bases, 3 bases remained unmatched. CDR3 length: 11 amino acids. CDR1 and CDR2 from the germline V gene are SQVTM and ANQGSEA.

This clonotype has a handful of counts. V gene TRBV3-1 combines with J gene TRBJ1-1; 8 positions agree with TRBD1. Germline trimming cut 1 base from V and 7 bases from J; bases unmatched to any gene: 5. The CDR3 covers 14 residues. The germline V gene has CDR1 LGHDT and CDR2 YNNKEL (reference sequence). The CDR3 DNA reads TGTGCCAGCAGCCAAGGACAGGGGAGGAGTGAAGCTTTCTTT. It translates to CASSQGQGRSEAFF.

The chain links TRBV7-9 to TRBJ1-2, with 10 bases matching TRBD1. Germline loops: CDR1 SEHNR, CDR2 FQNEAQ (reference sequence). The V gene end was trimmed by 5 bases and the J gene end by 2 bases; junction bases not matched to a gene: 5. The CDR3 is 15 amino acids. This CDR3 reads CASSRRDRGNYGYTF. CDR3 coding DNA: TGTGCCAGCAGCCGCCGGGACAGGGGAAACTATGGCTACACCTTC.

V gene TRBV18 combines with J gene TRBJ2-1, with 7 positions matching TRBD2. V trimming: 3 bases; J trimming: 10 bases; junction bases outside the gene matches: 15. The germline gives CDR1 KGHSH, CDR2 LQKENI. The length of the CDR3 is 16 residues. The CDR3 bases are TGTGCCAGCTCACCGCTCGGGACTACCAACTCCTACGAGCAGTTCTTC. It yields the protein CASSPLGTTNSYEQFF.

J is TRBJ1-6 and V is TRBV7-9; a possible D gene is TRBD1 (6 bases). This CDR3 is built from 19 residues. Per the germline V gene, CDR1 is SEHNR and CDR2 is FQNEAQ (reference sequence). Deletions cut 2 bases from V and 1 base from J, with 18 bases between. CDR3 loop: CASSLRTAGLGSYNSPLHF. The DNA for the CDR3 is TGTGCCAGCAGCTTAAGGACAGCGGGGTTGGGGTCCTATAATTCACCCCTCCACTTT.

This chain links TRBV7-6 with TRBJ2-3; a possible D gene is TRBD2 (5 bases). This CDR3 is 16 amino acids long. Germline V gene data show CDR1 as SGHVS and CDR2 as FNYEAQ. V was shortened by 5 bases and J by 1 base, with 16 bases between the two germline ends. CDR3 DNA sequence: TGTGCCAGCAGCCCAGGACTCCTTTTTGGCACAGATACGCAGTATTTT. As protein: CASSPGLLFGTDTQYF.

At least ten counts were recorded for this clonotype. Its ends do not fully match the called genes, so a read error is possible. The chain couples TRBV12-3 or TRBV12-4 to TRBJ1-3, with D possibly being TRBD1 (6 bases). The length of the CDR3 is 14 residues. CDR3 residues: CASSLGHSGNTIYF. The CDR3 DNA is TGCGCCAGCAGCTTGGGACACTCTGGAAACACCATATATTTT.

The chain uses TRBV20-1 and TRBJ2-1, with 8 positions matching TRBD2. The J segment lost 2 bases and the V segment lost 6 bases, leaving 6 bases of the junction unmatched. The CDR3 length is 14 residues. The germline CDR1 and CDR2 sequences are DFQATT and SNEGSKA (reference sequence). The CDR3: CSALAGFTYNEQFF. The CDR3 DNA reads as TGCAGTGCCTTAGCGGGATTCACCTACAATGAGCAGTTCTTC.

The sample holds a few counts of this clonotype. The J gene is TRBJ2-7, the V gene TRBV20-1; tentative D call: TRBD2 (6 bases). The end of the DNA aligns better with TRBJ2-4, so the J call may be wrong. CDR1 and CDR2 (germline): DFQATT, SNEGSKA (reference sequence). The length of the CDR3 is 15 residues. CDR3 sequence (DNA): TGCAGTGCTCGAAGGGAGGTGGAGGCCAAAAACATTCAGTACTTC. It yields the protein CSARREVEAKNIQYF.

V and J are TRBV20-1 and TRBJ2-5; 8 bases fit TRBD1. From germline, CDR1 is DFQATT and CDR2 SNEGSKA (reference sequence). There are 15 residues in the CDR3. Trimming cost V 3 bases and J 11 bases; bases outside gene matches: 17. CDR3 loop: CSARAGQGPVGEQYF. The DNA of the CDR3 is TGCAGTGCTAGGGCCGGACAGGGTCCCGTGGGAGAGCAGTACTTC.

This chain uses TRBV2 with TRBJ1-2; 7 positions agree with TRBD1. From germline, CDR1 is SNHLY and CDR2 FYNNEI. Trimming removed 2 bases from V and 8 bases from J; junction bases left unmatched: 20. This CDR3 spans 18 amino acids. The DNA for the CDR3 is TGTGCCAGCAGTGAAAGGGGCCGACAGGGAGGTGGTGTGAAGGGCTACACCTTC. It translates to CASSERGRQGGGVKGYTF.

The J gene is TRBJ2-1, the V gene TRBV20-1; TRBD2 matches at 11 bases. With 0 bases clipped from V and 12 bases from J, the junction kept 7 bases outside the gene matches. The CDR3 length is 14 residues. Germline V gene data show CDR1 as DFQATT and CDR2 as SNEGSKA (reference sequence). For the CDR3, the DNA is TGCAGTGCTAGAGAGAGTAGCGGGGGGGCCCGGCAGTTCTTC. This gives the protein CSARESSGGARQFF.

This clonotype was picked up a small number of times. The V gene is TRBV12-3 or TRBV12-4, the J gene TRBJ2-5; D remains unclear. Trimming removed 3 bases from V and 5 bases from J, with 16 bases in between. This CDR3 is 15 amino acids long. The CDR3 loop is CASSFYGHLGETQYF. The CDR3 DNA reads TGTGCCAGCAGTTTTTATGGCCACCTGGGGGAGACCCAGTACTTC.

This clonotype appeared a few times. J is TRBJ2-1 and V is TRBV20-1, with 11 bases fitting TRBD2. The J call may not be correct, given that the DNA end is closer to TRBJ2-7. Germline CDR1 reads DFQATT; CDR2 reads SNEGSKA (reference sequence). The CDR3 loop spans 16 amino acids. CDR3 nucleotides: TGCAGTGCTAGAGAGACTAGCGGGAACTCCCACAATGAGCAGTACTTC. Translated: CSARETSGNSHNEQYF.

A few counts support this clonotype. This chain uses TRBV11-2 with TRBJ1-6; no definite D call. The CDR3 extends over 14 amino acids. Germline CDR1 and CDR2: SGHAT and FQNNGV. V was pared by 3 bases and J by 6 bases, with 9 bases between. The CDR3 bases are TGTGCCAGCAGCTTCGAACAGTCTAATTCACCCCTCCACTTT. It is translated as CASSFEQSNSPLHF. Full variable domain (rest looked up from reference TRBV11-2 and TRBJ1-6): EAGVAQSPRYKIIEKRQSVAFWCNPISGHATLYWYQQILGQGPKLLIQFQNNGVVDDSQLPKDRFSAERLKGVDSTLKIQPAKLEDSAVYLCASSFEQSNSPLHFGNGTRLTVT.

The gene calls are TRBV5-1 and TRBJ2-3; TRBD2 matches at 13 bases. The CDR3 length is 18 residues. The germline V gene has CDR1 SGHRS and CDR2 YFSETQ. Trimming at V came to 4 bases and at J to 2 bases, leaving 10 bases not matched to a gene. The CDR3 coding sequence is TGCGCCAGCAGCACCGGACTAGCGGGGGCATACCTCACAGATACGCAGTATTTT. Translated: CASSTGLAGAYLTDTQYF.

This clonotype showed up just a few times. The genes are TRBV3-1 and TRBJ2-3, with a tentative D call TRBD1 (6 bases). V dropped 6 bases and J dropped 3 bases, with 19 bases sitting between them. Looked up from germline, CDR1 is LGHDT and CDR2 is YNNKEL (reference sequence). This CDR3 has 16 amino acids. The CDR3 sequence is CASRDRDTSRTDTQYF. CDR3 coding DNA: TGTGCCAGCAGAGATCGGGACACCTCCAGGACAGATACGCAGTATTTT.

This clonotype was found a few times. The genes are TRBV28 and TRBJ2-4; the D gene is possibly TRBD2 (6 bases). The J call is uncertain, as TRBJ2-7 better fits the DNA end. Germline CDR1 reads MDHEN; CDR2 reads SYDVKM. The CDR3 consists of 17 residues. CDR3 in DNA: TGTGCCAGCAGTTTAATCGTTTGGCGGGACGAAAGCTACGAGCAGTACTTC. It encodes CASSLIVWRDESYEQYF.

This clonotype showed up just a few times. This rearrangement joins TRBV20-1 to TRBJ2-1; unclear D gene. The CDR3 length is 13 residues. Germline V gene data show CDR1 as DFQATT and CDR2 as SNEGSKA (reference sequence). The V and J ends lost 2 bases and 6 bases respectively, with 11 bases between them. CDR3 in amino acids: CSARPIWGNEQFF. CDR3 DNA: TGCAGTGCTAGACCGATATGGGGCAATGAGCAGTTCTTC.

The chain links TRBV20-1 to TRBJ1-5, with D possibly TRBD1 on 6 matching bases. The CDR3 has 17 amino acids. Germline values: CDR1 DFQATT, CDR2 SNEGSKA (reference sequence). V was cut by 0 bases and J by 4 bases, with 19 bases left in between. The CDR3 DNA reads TGCAGTGCTAGAGATCGGGGGCCCTACCTAAAAAATCAGCCCCAGCATTTT. Translation: CSARDRGPYLKNQPQHF.

J is TRBJ1-5 and V is TRBV5-1, with 9 positions matching TRBD1. The CDR3 totals 15 residues. CDR1 SGHRS and CDR2 YFSETQ come from the germline V gene. V lost 4 bases to trimming and J lost 6 bases; unmatched junction nucleotides: 8. CDR3 residues: CASSPGTGLTQPQHF. As DNA, the CDR3 is TGCGCCAGCAGCCCCGGGACAGGGTTAACTCAGCCCCAGCATTTT.

The rearrangement links TRBV12-3 or TRBV12-4 to TRBJ1-2, with 11 bases lining up with TRBD1. The length of the CDR3 is 17 residues. V dropped 4 bases and J dropped 2; count of bases not matched to a gene: 9. The CDR3 loop is CASSWEPGQGGNYGYTF. The DNA of the CDR3 is TGTGCCAGCAGTTGGGAACCGGGACAGGGGGGGAACTATGGCTACACCTTC.